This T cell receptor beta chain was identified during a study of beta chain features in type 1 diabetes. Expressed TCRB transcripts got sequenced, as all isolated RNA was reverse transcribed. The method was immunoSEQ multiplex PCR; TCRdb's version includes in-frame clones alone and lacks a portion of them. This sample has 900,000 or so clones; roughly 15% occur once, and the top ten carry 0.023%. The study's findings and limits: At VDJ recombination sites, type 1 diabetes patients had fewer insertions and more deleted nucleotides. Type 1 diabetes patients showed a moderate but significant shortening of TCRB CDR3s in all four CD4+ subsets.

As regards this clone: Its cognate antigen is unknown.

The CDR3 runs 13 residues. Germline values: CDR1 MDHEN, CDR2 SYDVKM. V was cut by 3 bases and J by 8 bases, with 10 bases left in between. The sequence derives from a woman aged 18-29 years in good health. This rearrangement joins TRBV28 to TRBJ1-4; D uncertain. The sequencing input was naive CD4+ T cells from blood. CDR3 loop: CASSFENEEKLFF. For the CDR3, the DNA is TGTGCCAGCAGTTTCGAGAACGAGGAAAAACTGTTTTTT.